The entry below describes one T cell receptor beta chain. This sample is drawn from a study of blood T cell repertoires in COVID-19. This CDR3 contains 15 residues. Germline V CDR1 and CDR2: MNHNY, SVGAGI (reference sequence). Trimming shortened V by 10 bases and J by 8 bases, and 27 bases separated the two germline ends. Libraries were prepared by immunoSEQ multiplex PCR; TCRdb keeps only in-frame clonotypes and omits some of them. The sample records 150,000 to 200,000 clones, around 85% being singletons. The chain has TRBV6-6 and TRBJ2-7, with D possibly matching TRBD1 (5 bases). Sequences were obtained from peripheral blood. This receptor was obtained from a man aged 45-65 years with active or convalescent COVID-19. The CDR3 here is CATKPAGPETVKQYF. CDR3 nucleotide sequence: TGTGCCACCAAACCCGCAGGGCCAGAGACTGTCAAGCAGTACTTC.